The rows below give T cell receptor beta chains drawn from one sample of a study of beta chain features in type 1 diabetes. Here immunoSEQ multiplex PCR was the method, and the copy in TCRdb shows in-frame clones only, minus some. Of nearly 700,000 clones listed, 13% were seen once; the top ten hold approximately 0.02%. Sequenced sample: naive CD4+ T cells from blood. The receptor set was obtained from a man younger than 35 with type 1 diabetes. The CDR3 runs from the conserved cysteine through the conserved F or W.

CDR3aa,j_gene,v_gene
CASRRGLTETQYF,TRBJ2-5,TRBV6-1
CASSWSGVGIETQYF,TRBJ2-5,TRBV27
CAWIPGAGYGYTF,TRBJ1-2,TRBV30
CASSHPGTPNEKLFF,TRBJ1-4,TRBV4-1
CASSLYVVATNEKLFF,TRBJ1-4,TRBV7-8
CASSQVDREETQYF,TRBJ2-5,TRBV4-1
CASSTNDGQGYNEQFF,TRBJ2-1,TRBV7-9
CAWGGTPLRTLHF,TRBJ1-6,TRBV30
CASSVRGRTSGGPSTDTQYF,TRBJ2-3,TRBV4-1
CSVEVGASSYNEQFF,TRBJ2-1,TRBV29-1
CSVEVRGTGNTEAFF,TRBJ1-1,TRBV29-1
CASSLVSVTRGEQYF,TRBJ2-7,TRBV7-9
CAWSGQAIWGNTIYF,TRBJ1-3,TRBV30
CASSDVGTQYF,TRBJ2-3,TRBV2
CASSLAQGDQPQHF,TRBJ1-5,TRBV6-5
CASSAPPMNTEAFF,TRBJ1-1,TRBV6-1
CSVEDRQGNYGYTF,TRBJ1-2,TRBV29-1
CASSSPESSYNSPLHF,TRBJ1-6,TRBV5-1
CASSFFSLVDTQYF,TRBJ2-3,TRBV5-5
CASSEMEAKNIQYF,TRBJ2-4,TRBV6-1
CASSLLAGTWSYEQYF,TRBJ2-7,TRBV5-1
CAISIGTEAFF,TRBJ1-1,TRBV10-3
CASSTGLAGEYEQYF,TRBJ2-7,TRBV7-2
CASSLIQEPYGYTF,TRBJ1-2,TRBV28
CASSPPGQVGYEQYF,TRBJ2-7,TRBV5-4
CAWGARFPNYEQYF,TRBJ2-7,TRBV30
CASSYSWTSQETQYF,TRBJ2-5,TRBV6-6
CAWSTGQRNTEAFF,TRBJ1-1,TRBV30
CASSPGGRSSPLHF,TRBJ1-6,TRBV5-1
CASSSPGDMNTEAFF,TRBJ1-1,TRBV7-2
CASSFRNEQFF,TRBJ2-1,TRBV5-4
CASSIRTGTYEQYF,TRBJ2-7,TRBV28
CASSQVRELGRSNQPQHF,TRBJ1-5,TRBV4-1
CASSFVEDQPQHF,TRBJ1-5,TRBV27
CASSLGQGPYNEQFF,TRBJ2-1,TRBV27
CASSPRDRRGEQYF,TRBJ2-7,TRBV7-9
CASSPKKANYGYTF,TRBJ1-2,TRBV7-9
CASSPGAAYGYTF,TRBJ1-2,TRBV11-1